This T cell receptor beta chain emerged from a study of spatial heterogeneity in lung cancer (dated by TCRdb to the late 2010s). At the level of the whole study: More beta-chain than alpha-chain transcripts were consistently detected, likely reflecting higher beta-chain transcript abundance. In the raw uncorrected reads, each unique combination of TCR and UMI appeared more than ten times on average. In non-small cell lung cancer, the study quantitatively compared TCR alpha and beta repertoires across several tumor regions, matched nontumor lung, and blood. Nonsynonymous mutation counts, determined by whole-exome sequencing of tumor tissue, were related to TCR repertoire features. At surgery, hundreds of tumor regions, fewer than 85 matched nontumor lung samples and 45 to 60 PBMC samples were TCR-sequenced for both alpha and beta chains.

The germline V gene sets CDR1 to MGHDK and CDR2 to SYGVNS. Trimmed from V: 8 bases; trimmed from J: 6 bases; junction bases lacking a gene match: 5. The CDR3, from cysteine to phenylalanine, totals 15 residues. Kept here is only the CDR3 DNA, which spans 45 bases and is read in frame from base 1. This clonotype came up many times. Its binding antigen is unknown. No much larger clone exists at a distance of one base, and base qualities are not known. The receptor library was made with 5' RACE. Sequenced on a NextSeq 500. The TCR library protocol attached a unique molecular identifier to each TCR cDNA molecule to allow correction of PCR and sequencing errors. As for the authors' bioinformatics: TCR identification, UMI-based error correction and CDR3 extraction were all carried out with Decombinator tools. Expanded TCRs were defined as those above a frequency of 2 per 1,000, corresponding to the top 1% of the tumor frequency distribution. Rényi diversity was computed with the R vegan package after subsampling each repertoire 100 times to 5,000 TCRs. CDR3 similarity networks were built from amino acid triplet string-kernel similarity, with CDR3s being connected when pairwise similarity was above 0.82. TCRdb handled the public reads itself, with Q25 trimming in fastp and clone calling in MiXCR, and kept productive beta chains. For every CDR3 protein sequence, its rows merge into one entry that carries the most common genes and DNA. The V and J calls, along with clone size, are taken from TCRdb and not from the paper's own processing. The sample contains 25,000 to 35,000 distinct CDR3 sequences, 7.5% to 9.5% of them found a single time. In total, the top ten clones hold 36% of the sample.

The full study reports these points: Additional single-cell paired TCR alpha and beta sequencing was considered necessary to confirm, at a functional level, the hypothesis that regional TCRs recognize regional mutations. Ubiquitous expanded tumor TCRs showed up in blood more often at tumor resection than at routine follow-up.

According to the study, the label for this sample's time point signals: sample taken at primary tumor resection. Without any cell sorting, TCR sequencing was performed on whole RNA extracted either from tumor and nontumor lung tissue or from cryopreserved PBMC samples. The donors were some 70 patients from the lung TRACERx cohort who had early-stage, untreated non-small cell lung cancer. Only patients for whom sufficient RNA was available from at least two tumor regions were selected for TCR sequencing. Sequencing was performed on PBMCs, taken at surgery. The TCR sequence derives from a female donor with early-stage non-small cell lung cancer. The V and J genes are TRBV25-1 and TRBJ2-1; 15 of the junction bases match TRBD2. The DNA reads TGTGCCAGCGCAAGGACTAGCGGGAGGGCCAATGAGCAGTTCTTC. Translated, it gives CASARTSGRANEQFF.